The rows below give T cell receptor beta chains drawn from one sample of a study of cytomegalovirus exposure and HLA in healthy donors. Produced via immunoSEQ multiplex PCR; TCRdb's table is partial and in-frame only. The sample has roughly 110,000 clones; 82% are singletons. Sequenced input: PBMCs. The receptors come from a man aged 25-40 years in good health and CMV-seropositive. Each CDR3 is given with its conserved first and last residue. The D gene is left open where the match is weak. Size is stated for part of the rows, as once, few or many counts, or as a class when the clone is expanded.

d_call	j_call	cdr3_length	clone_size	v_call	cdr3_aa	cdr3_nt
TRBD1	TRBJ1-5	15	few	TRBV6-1	CASNPDRVLNQPQHF	TGTGCCAGCAACCCGGACAGGGTACTTAATCAGCCCCAGCATTTT
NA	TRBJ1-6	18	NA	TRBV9	CASSVDARVLGLNSPLHF	TGTGCCAGCAGCGTAGACGCCAGGGTACTGGGGCTTAATTCACCCCTCCACTTT
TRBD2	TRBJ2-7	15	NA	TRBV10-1	CASSLGLAGSYEQYF	TGCGCCAGCAGTTTGGGACTAGCGGGGTCCTACGAGCAGTACTTC
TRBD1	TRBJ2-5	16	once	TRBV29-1	CSVEMRTGFYQETQYF	TGCAGCGTTGAAATGCGGACAGGATTCTACCAAGAGACCCAGTACTTC
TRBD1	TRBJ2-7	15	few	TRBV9	CASSVGIDRVHEQYF	TGTGCCAGCAGCGTAGGTATCGACAGGGTCCACGAGCAGTACTTC
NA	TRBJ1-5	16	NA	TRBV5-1	CASSLVQGNGNQPQHF	TGCGCCAGCAGCTTGGTACAGGGTAATGGGAATCAGCCCCAGCATTTT
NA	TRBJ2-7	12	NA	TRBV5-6	CASSLGGDEQYF	TGTGCCAGCAGCTTGGGCGGGGACGAGCAGTACTTC
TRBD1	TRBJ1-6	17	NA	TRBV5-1	CASSLGQGQGKRSPLHF	TGCGCCAGCAGCCTGGGGCAAGGACAGGGGAAACGTTCACCCCTCCACTTT
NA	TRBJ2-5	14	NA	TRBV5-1	CASSWEGDQETQYF	TGCGCCAGCAGCTGGGAGGGGGATCAAGAGACCCAGTACTTC
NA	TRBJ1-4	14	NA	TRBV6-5	CASSYRATNEKLFF	TGTGCCAGCAGTTATCGGGCAACTAATGAAAAACTGTTTTTT
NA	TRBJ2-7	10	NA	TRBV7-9	CASSPDEQYF	TGTGCCAGCAGCCCCGACGAGCAGTACTTC
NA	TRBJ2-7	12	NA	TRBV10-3	CAGFRHPYEQYF	TGTGCCGGATTCAGGCACCCCTACGAGCAGTACTTC
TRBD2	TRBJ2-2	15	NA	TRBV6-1	CASCSRGAKAGELFF	TGTGCCAGCTGCTCGCGGGGGGCGAAGGCCGGGGAGCTGTTTTTT
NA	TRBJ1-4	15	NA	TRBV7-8	CASSPPTRPGEKLFF	TGTGCCAGCAGCCCCCCCACTCGTCCCGGTGAAAAACTGTTTTTT
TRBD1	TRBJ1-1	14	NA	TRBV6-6	CASKPSGGNTEAFF	TGTGCCAGCAAGCCCTCAGGGGGGAACACTGAAGCTTTCTTT
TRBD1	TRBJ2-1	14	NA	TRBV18	CASSPRQGRNEQFF	TGTGCCAGCTCACCTCGACAGGGTCGGAATGAGCAGTTCTTC
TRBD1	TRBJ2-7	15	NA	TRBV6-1	CASSDTGTVTYEQYF	TGTGCCAGCAGTGACACCGGGACAGTAACCTACGAGCAGTACTTC
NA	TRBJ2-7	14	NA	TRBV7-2	CASSLAAGTYEQYF	TGTGCCAGCAGCTTAGCAGCAGGGACCTACGAGCAGTACTTC
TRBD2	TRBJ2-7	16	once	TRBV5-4	CASGPIKTSANYEQYF	TGTGCCAGCGGTCCCATTAAGACTAGCGCCAATTACGAGCAGTACTTC
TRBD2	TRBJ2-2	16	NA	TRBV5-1	CASSLPSGGRTGELFF	TGCGCCAGCAGCCTACCTAGCGGGGGACGAACCGGGGAGCTGTTTTTT
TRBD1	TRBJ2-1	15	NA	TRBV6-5	CASSPDRGSYNEQFF	TGTGCCAGCAGCCCAGACAGGGGTTCCTACAATGAGCAGTTCTTC
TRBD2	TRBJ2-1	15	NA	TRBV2	CASRMTGTSGGAQFF	TGTGCCAGCAGGATGACCGGGACTAGCGGGGGGGCCCAGTTCTTC
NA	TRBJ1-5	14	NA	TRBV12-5	CASGWSPGAQPQHF	TGTGCTAGTGGTTGGAGCCCAGGGGCTCAGCCCCAGCATTTT
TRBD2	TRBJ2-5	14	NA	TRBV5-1	CASSFTTSPETQYF	TGCGCCAGCAGCTTTACGACTAGCCCAGAGACCCAGTACTTC
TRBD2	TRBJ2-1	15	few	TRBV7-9	CASGGLAGAADEQFF	TGTGCCAGCGGGGGACTAGCGGGGGCCGCGGATGAGCAGTTCTTC
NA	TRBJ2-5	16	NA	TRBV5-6	CASSLGTRTGRETQYF	TGTGCCAGCAGCTTGGGGACGCGAACAGGAAGAGAGACCCAGTACTTC
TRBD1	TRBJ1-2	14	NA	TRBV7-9	CASSFGAGGDGYTF	TGTGCCAGCAGCTTTGGTGCAGGGGGCGACGGCTACACCTTC
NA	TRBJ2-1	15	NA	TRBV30	CAWSSGTPGGNEQFF	TGTGCCTGGAGTTCGGGGACTCCCGGGGGCAATGAGCAGTTCTTC
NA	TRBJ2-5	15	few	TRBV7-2	CASTPRALWQETQYF	TGTGCCAGCACCCCCAGGGCCTTATGGCAAGAGACCCAGTACTTC
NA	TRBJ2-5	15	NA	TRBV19	CASSIVAAHQETQYF	TGTGCCAGTAGTATAGTCGCGGCACATCAAGAGACCCAGTACTTC
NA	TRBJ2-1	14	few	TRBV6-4	CASRDFSRGNEQFF	TGTGCCAGCAGGGACTTTAGCAGGGGAAATGAGCAGTTCTTC
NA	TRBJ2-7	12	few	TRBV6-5	CASSGEGVEQYF	TGTGCCAGCAGTGGCGAGGGAGTGGAGCAGTACTTC
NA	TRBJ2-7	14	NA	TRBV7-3	CASSPGGPAYEQYF	TGTGCCAGCAGCCCCGGGGGACCCGCCTACGAGCAGTACTTC
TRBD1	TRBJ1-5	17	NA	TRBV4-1	CASSQGQGPISNQPQHF	TGCGCCAGCAGCCAAGGACAGGGACCAATTAGCAATCAGCCCCAGCATTTT
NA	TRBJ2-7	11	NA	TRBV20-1	CSGRTGASIYF	TGCAGTGGGAGAACTGGGGCTAGTATTTACTTC
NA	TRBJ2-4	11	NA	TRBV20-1	CSARTGDSQYF	TGCAGTGCTAGGACGGGGGACAGTCAGTACTTC
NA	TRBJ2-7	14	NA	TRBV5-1	CASSLQGARGEQYF	TGCGCCAGCAGCTTACAGGGAGCCCGAGGCGAGCAGTACTTC
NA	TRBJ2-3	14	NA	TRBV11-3	CASSRIRNTDTQYF	TGTGCCAGCAGCCGGATCAGGAACACAGATACGCAGTATTTT
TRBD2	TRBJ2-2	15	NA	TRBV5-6	CASSATSGNTGELFF	TGTGCCAGCAGCGCGACTAGCGGGAACACCGGGGAGCTGTTTTTT
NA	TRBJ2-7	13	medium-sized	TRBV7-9	CASSSTAFYEQYF	TGTGCCAGCAGCTCAACAGCTTTCTACGAGCAGTACTTC
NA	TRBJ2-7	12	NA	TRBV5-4	CASSLGGGEQYF	TGTGCCAGCAGCTTGGGGGGAGGCGAGCAGTACTTC
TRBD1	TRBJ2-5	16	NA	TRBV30	CAWGPHPGQGMETQYF	TGTGCCTGGGGCCCTCACCCGGGACAGGGGATGGAGACCCAGTACTTC
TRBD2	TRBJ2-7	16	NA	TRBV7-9	CSSSYNRREGKYEQYF	TGTTCCAGCAGCTACAACCGCAGGGAGGGAAAATACGAGCAGTACTTC
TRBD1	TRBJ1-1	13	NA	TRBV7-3	CASSQRQGTEAFF	TGTGCCAGCAGTCAACGACAGGGCACTGAAGCTTTCTTT
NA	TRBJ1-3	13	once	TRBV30	CALAGLSGNTIYF	TGTGCATTGGCAGGACTCTCTGGAAACACCATATATTTT
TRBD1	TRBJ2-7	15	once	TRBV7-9	CASSLERQGAYEQYF	TGTGCCAGCAGCTTAGAAAGACAGGGGGCTTACGAGCAGTACTTC
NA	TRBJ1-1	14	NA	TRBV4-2	CASSQEAGVTEAFF	TGTGCCAGCAGCCAAGAAGCCGGGGTAACTGAAGCTTTCTTT
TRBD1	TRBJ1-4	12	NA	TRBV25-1	CASTGTVGKLFF	TGTGCCAGCACCGGGACAGTCGGGAAACTGTTTTTT
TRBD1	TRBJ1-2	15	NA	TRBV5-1	CASSWGQGSGYGYTF	TGCGCCAGCAGCTGGGGACAGGGTTCGGGGTATGGCTACACCTTC
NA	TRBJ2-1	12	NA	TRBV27	CACRDLRNEQFF	TGTGCCTGTAGGGACTTGCGGAATGAGCAGTTCTTC
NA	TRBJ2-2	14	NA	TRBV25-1	CASSESGGPGELFF	TGTGCCAGCAGTGAATCGGGGGGCCCCGGGGAGCTGTTTTTT
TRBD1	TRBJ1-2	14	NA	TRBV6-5	CASSPGQVPYGYTF	TGTGCCAGCAGTCCGGGACAGGTTCCCTATGGCTACACCTTC
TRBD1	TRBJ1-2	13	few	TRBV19	CASRPGQGEGYTF	TGTGCCAGTAGGCCGGGACAGGGGGAAGGCTACACCTTC
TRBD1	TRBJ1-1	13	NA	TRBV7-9	CASRAGQWTEAFF	TGTGCCAGCAGGGCGGGACAGTGGACTGAAGCTTTCTTT
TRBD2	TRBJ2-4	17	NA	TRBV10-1	CASSEASGGQRNDIQYF	TGCGCCAGCAGTGAGGCCAGCGGGGGGCAACGAAACGACATTCAGTACTTC
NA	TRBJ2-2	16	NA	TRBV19	CASSPRRDSNTGELFF	TGTGCCAGTAGTCCACGGCGGGACAGTAATACCGGGGAGCTGTTTTTT